This T cell receptor (beta chain) was retrieved from a study of T cells in tuberculosis. Profiled with immunoSEQ multiplex PCR; TCRdb holds only in-frame clones, not every one. The table lists roughly 28,000 clones, roughly 90% of them singletons. V lost 0 bases, J lost 5 bases, and 8 bases lay in between. The CDR3 spans 14 residues. Germline V CDR1 and CDR2: MNHEY, SVGAGI. The specimen sequenced was PBMCs. The chain carries TRBV6-5 and TRBJ2-1, with TRBD1 as a possible D gene (6 bases). The clonotype was recovered from a donor between 10 and 35 years old with latent tuberculosis or without tuberculosis infection. The CDR3 sequence is CASSYSDRNNEQFF. For the CDR3, the DNA is TGTGCCAGCAGTTACTCGGACAGAAACAATGAGCAGTTCTTC.